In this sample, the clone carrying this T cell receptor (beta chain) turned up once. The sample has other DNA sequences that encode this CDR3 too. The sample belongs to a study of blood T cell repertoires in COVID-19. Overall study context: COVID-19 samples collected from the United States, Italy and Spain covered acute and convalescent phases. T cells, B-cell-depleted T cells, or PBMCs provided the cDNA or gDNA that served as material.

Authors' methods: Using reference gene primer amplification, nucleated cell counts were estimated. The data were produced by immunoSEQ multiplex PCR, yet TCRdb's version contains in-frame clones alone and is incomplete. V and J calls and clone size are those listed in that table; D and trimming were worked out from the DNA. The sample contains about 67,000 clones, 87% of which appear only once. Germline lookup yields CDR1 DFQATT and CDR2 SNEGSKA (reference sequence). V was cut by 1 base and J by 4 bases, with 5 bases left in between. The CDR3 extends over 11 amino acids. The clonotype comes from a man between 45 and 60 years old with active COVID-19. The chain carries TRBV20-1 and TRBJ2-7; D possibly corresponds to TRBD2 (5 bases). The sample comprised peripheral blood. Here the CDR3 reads CSARAGYEQYF. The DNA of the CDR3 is TGCAGTGCTAGAGCGGGGTACGAGCAGTACTTC.